One sample yielded the 17 T cell receptor beta chains listed below, sequenced in a study of blood T cell repertoires in COVID-19. Only in-frame clones appear in the TCRdb table, and some are missing; sequencing was by immunoSEQ multiplex PCR. The profile covers fewer than 350,000 clones, with roughly 88% appearing a single time and 2% to 2.5% taken by the ten largest. Source material: PBMCs or T cells enriched from blood (not recorded which). These receptors were obtained from a middle-aged woman with acute COVID-19.

The chain employs TRBV3-1 (or the pseudogene TRBV3-2) and TRBJ1-2; D not resolved. The V gene's germline CDR1 is LGHDT and CDR2 YNNKEL (reference sequence). V shed 2 bases and J shed 3 bases, with 22 bases lying between them. The length of the CDR3 is 18 residues. CDR3 amino acids: CASSQLRRRGGRDYGYTF. In DNA form, the CDR3 reads TGTGCCAGCAGCCAACTACGGCGGAGAGGAGGGAGAGACTATGGCTACACCTTC.

The V call is TRBV9, the J call TRBJ2-3; D ambiguous. From germline, CDR1 is SGDLS and CDR2 YYNGEE. This CDR3 spans 11 amino acids. The V and J ends lost 4 bases and 8 bases respectively, with 8 bases between them. CDR3 residues: CASSPGGTQYF. In DNA, the CDR3 is TGTGCCAGCAGCCCCGGCGGTACGCAGTATTTT.

J is TRBJ1-6 and V is TRBV5-5; D is unclear. Per the germline V gene, CDR1 is SGHKS and CDR2 is YYEKEE (reference sequence). V lost 1 base to trimming and J lost 10 bases, with 12 bases between them. The CDR3 contains 14 residues. CDR3 loop: CASSLSGGGSPLHF. DNA for the CDR3: TGTGCCAGCAGCTTGTCAGGAGGAGGGTCACCCCTCCACTTT.

V gene TRBV24-1 combines with J gene TRBJ2-7, with 9 positions matching TRBD1. With 9 bases clipped from V and 6 bases from J, the junction kept 11 bases outside the gene matches. Germline loops: CDR1 KGHDR, CDR2 SFDVKD. The CDR3 extends over 14 amino acids. The CDR3 protein is CATQAGTGFREQYF. The CDR3 coding sequence is TGTGCCACCCAAGCAGGGACAGGGTTTCGCGAGCAGTACTTC.

The chain recombines TRBV19 with TRBJ1-1; TRBD1 matches 8 bases. The ends lost 5 bases at V and 4 bases at J; junction bases unmatched: 15. Looked up from germline, CDR1 is LNHDA and CDR2 is SQIVND (reference sequence). The CDR3 runs to 17 residues. The CDR3 reads CASSLSGTGSRSTEAFF. In DNA form, the CDR3 reads TGTGCCAGTAGTCTATCCGGGACAGGAAGTCGGAGCACTGAAGCTTTCTTT.

This clone was counted between two and nine times. Here the CDR3 DNA reads TGTGCCAGCAGCCCTTACAGGGGTGGTGAAAAACTGTTTTTT. Translation gives CASSPYRGGEKLFF. This chain connects TRBV5-5 to TRBJ1-4; TRBD1 aligns across 7 bases. The CDR3 spans 14 residues. The germline CDR1 and CDR2 sequences are SGHKS and YYEKEE (reference sequence). V trimming: 4 bases; J trimming: 7 bases; junction bases outside the gene matches: 7.

The chain joins TRBV2 to TRBJ2-1, with 7 bases fitting TRBD2. There are 16 residues in the CDR3. V shed 2 bases and J 0 bases; nucleotides not matched to a gene: 4. Germline V gives CDR1 SNHLY, CDR2 FYNNEI. The DNA of the CDR3 is TGTGCCAGCAGTGAACCAGCGGGGAGCTCCTACAATGAGCAGTTCTTC. Translated: CASSEPAGSSYNEQFF.

V and J are TRBV7-9 and TRBJ1-6, with D maybe TRBD1 (5 bases). With 5 bases removed from V and 10 bases from J, the gap between germline ends came to 18 bases. CDR1 SEHNR and CDR2 FQNEAQ come from the germline V gene (reference sequence). The CDR3 is made up of 15 amino acids. The CDR3, as DNA: TGTGCCAGCAGCGGACAAGAAACAGCGTCCTCACCCCTCCACTTT. Translating it yields CASSGQETASSPLHF.

V usage is TRBV3-1 (or the pseudogene TRBV3-2) and J usage is TRBJ2-1, with no clear D. The germline V gene has CDR1 LGHDT and CDR2 YNNKEL (reference sequence). The CDR3 has 13 residues. V lost 7 bases and J lost 4, with 11 bases in between. This CDR3 reads CASTPDGYNEQFF. The CDR3, as DNA: TGTGCCAGCACCCCCGACGGGTACAATGAGCAGTTCTTC.

The V and J genes are TRBV11-3 and TRBJ2-7; 11 bases map to TRBD2. CDR3 length: 19 residues. The V gene end was trimmed by 6 bases and the J gene end by 2 bases; junction bases not matched to a gene: 18. The germline CDR1 and CDR2 sequences are SGHNT and YENEEA. In DNA form, the CDR3 reads TGTGCCAGCAGGCGAACCATTACGGGACTAGCGGACCAGGCCTACGAGCAGTACTTC. Translation gives CASRRTITGLADQAYEQYF.

This chain links TRBV19 with TRBJ2-1; 11 bases agree with TRBD2. Germline-derived CDR1 and CDR2 are LNHDA and SQIVND (reference sequence). Unmatched junction bases numbered 6, after V lost 1 base and J lost 4 bases. This CDR3 is built from 17 residues. CDR3 residues: CASSIVGGLAEYNEQFF. The CDR3 nucleotides are TGTGCCAGTAGTATAGTAGGGGGACTAGCGGAGTACAATGAGCAGTTCTTC.

This chain links TRBV18 with TRBJ1-1; D not resolved. The CDR3 extends over 14 amino acids. Trimming removed 2 bases from V and 1 base from J, with 8 bases in between. CDR1 and CDR2 from the germline V gene are KGHSH and LQKENI. The CDR3 region is CASSPNRENTEAFF. Here the CDR3 DNA reads TGTGCCAGCTCACCAAACCGAGAGAACACTGAAGCTTTCTTT.

The chain is built from TRBV27 and TRBJ1-1, with TRBD1 as a possible D gene (5 bases). The V and J ends lost 6 bases and 3 bases respectively, with 11 bases between them. The CDR3 covers 13 residues. CDR1 is MNHEY and CDR2 is SMNVEV in the germline V gene (reference sequence). CDR3 coding DNA: TGTGCCAGCAGATCCAGGGCGGACACTGAAGCTTTCTTT. Its protein product is CASRSRADTEAFF.

This chain links TRBV7-6 with TRBJ2-5, with a possible D match to TRBD2 (6 bases). The CDR3 length is 13 residues. Per the germline V gene, CDR1 is SGHVS and CDR2 is FNYEAQ. The germline V and J ends were trimmed by 6 bases and 4 bases, with 12 bases remaining between them. The DNA for the CDR3 is TGTGCCAGCAGTCGTCGGGAGCTAGAGACCCAGTACTTC. It specifies CASSRRELETQYF.

The chain couples TRBV30 to TRBJ2-3; 7 bases align to TRBD1. Trimming removed 0 bases from V and 6 bases from J; junction bases left unmatched: 0. This CDR3 has 12 residues. Germline loops: CDR1 GTSNPN, CDR2 SVGIG (reference sequence). The CDR3 sequence: CAWSVTGDTQYF. CDR3 sequence (DNA): TGTGCCTGGAGTGTGACAGGGGATACGCAGTATTTT.

This clone has only a few counts. V usage is TRBV3-1 (or the pseudogene TRBV3-2) and J usage is TRBJ2-3; 7 bases fit TRBD2. Trimming took 0 bases from V and 1 from J; bases not matched to a gene: 7. This CDR3 has 17 amino acids. CDR1 is LGHDT, CDR2 YNNKEL, per germline (reference sequence). The CDR3 loop is CASSQDRGGRGTDTQYF. The CDR3 DNA follows: TGTGCCAGCAGCCAAGATCGCGGGGGTCGGGGCACAGATACGCAGTATTTT.

About this clone: At one of its ends the junction is not consistent with the germline gene, which may arise from a read error. V gene TRBV19 combines with J gene TRBJ1-2; D perhaps matches TRBD1 (5 bases). The CDR3 runs to 12 residues. Germline V CDR1 and CDR2: LNHDA, SQIVND (reference sequence). The CDR3 loop reads CASSVDRGGYTF. In DNA form, the CDR3 reads TGTGCCAGTAGTGTAGACAGAGGCGGCTACACCTTC. Filled out from reference TRBV19 and TRBJ1-2, the complete variable domain reads DGGITQSPKYLFRKEGQNVTLSCEQNLNHDAMYWYRQDPGQGLRLIYYSQIVNDFQKGDIAEGYSVSREKKESFPLTVTSAQKNPTAFYLCASSVDRGGYTFGSGTRLTVV.